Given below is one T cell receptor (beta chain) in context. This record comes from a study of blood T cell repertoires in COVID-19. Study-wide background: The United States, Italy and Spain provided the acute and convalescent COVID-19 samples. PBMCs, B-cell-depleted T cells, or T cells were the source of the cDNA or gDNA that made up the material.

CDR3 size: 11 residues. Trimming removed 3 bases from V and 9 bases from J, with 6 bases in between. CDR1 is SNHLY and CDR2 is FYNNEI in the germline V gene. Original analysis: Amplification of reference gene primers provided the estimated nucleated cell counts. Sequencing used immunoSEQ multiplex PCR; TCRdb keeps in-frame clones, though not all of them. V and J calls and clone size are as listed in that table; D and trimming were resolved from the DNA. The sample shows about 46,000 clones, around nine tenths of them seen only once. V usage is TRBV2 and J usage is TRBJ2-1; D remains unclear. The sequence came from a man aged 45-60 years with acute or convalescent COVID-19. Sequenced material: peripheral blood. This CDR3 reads CASSEYGEQFF. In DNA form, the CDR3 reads TGTGCCAGCAGTGAGTACGGTGAGCAGTTCTTC.